Sequencing of this T cell receptor (beta chain) was carried out in a study of T cells in Graves' hyperthyroidism and ophthalmopathy. General study findings and limits: Most expanded thyroid clonotypes above 0.001 also appeared in blood.

Comments on this clonotype: Its cognate antigen is unknown.

RNA transcripts were the template for amplifying TCR beta CDR3 regions. A first-round RT-PCR of the TCR CDR3 used the HTBI primer set. One entry per CDR3 protein results from TCRdb running MiXCR on the multiplex PCR reads. The table has 350,000 to 400,000 distinct CDR3 sequences, under 15% seen once; the top ten hold 30% to 35%. This clonotype was sampled from a woman between 25 and 40 years old with Graves' hyperthyroidism. The sequencing sample was made of blood.

For the CDR3, the DNA is TGTGCCAGTAGTAGAGCTGGCGGGGAGCTGTTTTTT. Translated: CASSRAGGELFF. The chain links TRBV19 to TRBJ2-2, with D unclear. CDR3 length: 12 residues. Germline lookup yields CDR1 LNHDA and CDR2 SQIVND (reference sequence). V lost 4 bases to trimming and J lost 7 bases, with 7 bases between them.